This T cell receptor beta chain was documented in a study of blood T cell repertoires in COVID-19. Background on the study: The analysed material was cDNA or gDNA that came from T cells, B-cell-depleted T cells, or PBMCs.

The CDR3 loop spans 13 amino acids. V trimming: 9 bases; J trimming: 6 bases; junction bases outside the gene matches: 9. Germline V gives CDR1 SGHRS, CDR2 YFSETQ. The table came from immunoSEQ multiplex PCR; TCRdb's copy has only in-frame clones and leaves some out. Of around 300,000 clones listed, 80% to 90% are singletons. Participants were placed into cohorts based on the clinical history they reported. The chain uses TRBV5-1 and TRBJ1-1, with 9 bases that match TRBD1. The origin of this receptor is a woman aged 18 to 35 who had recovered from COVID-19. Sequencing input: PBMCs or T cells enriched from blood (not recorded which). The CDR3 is CATATGGGSEAFF. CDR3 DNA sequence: TGCGCCACCGCTACAGGGGGCGGTTCTGAAGCTTTCTTT.